The 17 T cell receptor beta chains below all came from one sample that was sequenced in a study of beta chain features in type 1 diabetes. Every bit of the isolated RNA underwent reverse transcription, so sequencing read expressed TCRB transcripts. Using immunoSEQ multiplex PCR, the repertoire was profiled, and TCRdb retains in-frame clones only, with some absent. In the table there are 860,000 or so clones, about a sixth of which are singletons. Input material: naive CD4+ T cells from blood. The receptor source for this set is a young woman in good health.

This clone was seen a few times. V and J are TRBV6-1 and TRBJ2-3; D is unclear. Trimming left V 0 bases short and J 4 bases short, with 5 bases between. The germline gives CDR1 MNHNS, CDR2 SASEGT. This CDR3 has 13 amino acids. The DNA for the CDR3 is TGTGCCAGCAGTGAAGCCGGCTCAGATACGCAGTATTTT. Translation: CASSEAGSDTQYF.

This clone was seen only a few times. The chain carries TRBV28 and TRBJ2-1, with TRBD2 matching over 13 bases. CDR1 and CDR2 (germline): MDHEN, SYDVKM. Trimming took 6 bases from V and 8 from J; bases not matched to a gene: 4. The CDR3 runs 14 residues. CDR3 in amino acids: CASRTSGRSYEQFF. DNA for the CDR3: TGTGCCAGCAGGACTAGCGGGAGGTCTTATGAGCAGTTCTTC.

This clone was observed a few times. The rearrangement uses TRBV6-5 and TRBJ2-7; D is possibly TRBD2 (5 bases). The CDR3 loop spans 14 amino acids. CDR1 and CDR2 from the germline V gene are MNHEY and SVGAGI. Trimming cost V 5 bases and J 6 bases, with 17 bases left between them. CDR3 sequence (DNA): TGTGCCAGCAGTCCTACCACCTTAGCGTCCGAGCAGTACTTC. Translating gives CASSPTTLASEQYF.

In its sample, this clone was seen a few times. This rearrangement joins TRBV7-3 to TRBJ1-2; TRBD1 is a possible D gene (5 bases). Looked up from germline, CDR1 is SGHTA and CDR2 is FQGTGA. Trimming pared 5 bases from V and 4 bases from J, leaving 17 bases between. The CDR3 is 15 amino acids. The CDR3 DNA is TGTGCCAGCAGCCCCGGGAGGGGTAGTCTCTATGGCTACACCTTC. This gives the protein CASSPGRGSLYGYTF.

The chain carries TRBV28 and TRBJ2-6, with D unresolved. The V gene lost 8 bases and the J gene lost 4 bases, with 12 bases spanning the gap. CDR1 MDHEN and CDR2 SYDVKM come from the germline V gene. This CDR3 is built from 14 residues. The CDR3, as DNA: TGTGCCAGCTTAAGTCTCTCCGGGGCCAACGTCCTGACTTTC. It specifies CASLSLSGANVLTF.

The chain uses TRBV9 and TRBJ2-1, with 7 bases aligning to TRBD2. Germline V gene lookup returns CDR1 SGDLS and CDR2 YYNGEE. V lost 2 bases, J lost 5 bases, and 4 bases stayed unmatched. CDR3 length: 14 amino acids. CDR3 protein: CASSVGGVNNEQFF. CDR3 bases: TGTGCCAGCAGCGTGGGAGGGGTTAACAATGAGCAGTTCTTC.

The CDR3 region has the DNA TGTGCCAGCAGCGTAGAGATTGGCGCTTCCTACAATGAGCAGTTCTTC. Protein product: CASSVEIGASYNEQFF. This sequence joins TRBV9 and TRBJ2-1; D gene ambiguous. Trimming stripped 0 bases from V and 1 base from J, with 11 bases between. Per germline, CDR1 SGDLS and CDR2 YYNGEE. This CDR3 spans 16 amino acids.

V is TRBV10-3 and J is TRBJ1-4, with 7 bases matching TRBD1. V shed 0 bases and J 6 bases; nucleotides not matched to a gene: 4. The CDR3 extends over 15 amino acids. CDR1 is ENHRY, CDR2 SYGVKD, per germline. The CDR3 coding sequence is TGTGCCATCAGTGAGTCGAGCCAGGGGGATGAAAAACTGTTTTTT. Amino acid sequence: CAISESSQGDEKLFF.

This clone occurred a few times. The chain joins TRBV19 to TRBJ2-6; the D is unclear. Germline V gene lookup returns CDR1 LNHDA and CDR2 SQIVND (reference sequence). Trimming pared 5 bases from V and 0 bases from J, leaving 11 bases between. The length of the CDR3 is 16 residues. The CDR3 region has the DNA TGTGCCAGTAGTCTAAGTGCCATCTCTGGGGCCAACGTCCTGACTTTC. It encodes CASSLSAISGANVLTF.

This clone came up a few times. The chain uses TRBV28 and TRBJ1-5, with TRBD1 matching over 8 bases. This CDR3 region has 12 residues. Germline CDR1 reads MDHEN; CDR2 reads SYDVKM. The CDR3 DNA sequence: TGTGCAGGACAGGGAAACAATCAGCCCCAGCATTTT. Translating it yields CAGQGNNQPQHF.

This clone was seen more than once but under ten times. The rearrangement links TRBV5-1 to TRBJ2-7, with 7 bases fitting TRBD2. This CDR3 is built from 14 residues. Germline lookup yields CDR1 SGHRS and CDR2 YFSETQ. The V segment lost 4 bases and the J segment 4 bases; nucleotides outside the gene matches: 8. The CDR3 region is CASSPSGRGYEQYF. The CDR3 region has the DNA TGCGCCAGCAGCCCCTCAGGGAGGGGTTACGAGCAGTACTTC.

In this sample, this clone turned up a few times. The chain couples TRBV10-3 to TRBJ1-1; possible D gene TRBD1, 6 bases. V dropped 2 bases and J dropped 4 bases, with 20 bases sitting between them. Germline V gene sequence: CDR1 ENHRY, CDR2 SYGVKD. The length of the CDR3 is 17 residues. CDR3: CAISEPPLAGVGTEAFF. CDR3 coding DNA: TGTGCCATCAGTGAGCCTCCTTTGGCAGGGGTGGGCACTGAAGCTTTCTTT.

Points on this clone: Other DNA sequences in the same sample also yield this CDR3. This rearrangement joins TRBV7-2 to TRBJ2-7, with 8 bases that match TRBD1. The germline gives CDR1 SGHTA, CDR2 FQGNSA. The length of the CDR3 is 14 residues. V lost 5 bases to trimming and J lost 3 bases; unmatched junction nucleotides: 6. The CDR3 DNA follows: TGTGCCAGCAGCCAAGGACAGGGCCTCTACGAGCAGTACTTC. Amino acids: CASSQGQGLYEQYF.

The rearrangement joins TRBV28 to TRBJ2-1, with a possible D match to TRBD2 (5 bases). CDR3 length: 18 amino acids. Germline CDR1 and CDR2: MDHEN and SYDVKM. With 3 bases removed from V and 0 bases from J, the gap between germline ends came to 18 bases. The CDR3 reads CASSFRWAGASSYNEQFF. The DNA of the CDR3 is TGTGCCAGCAGTTTTCGTTGGGCGGGTGCCAGCTCCTACAATGAGCAGTTCTTC.

In this sample, this clone turned up a few times. This chain links TRBV28 with TRBJ2-1; TRBD1 aligns across 7 bases. Germline V lookup: CDR1 MDHEN, CDR2 SYDVKM. With 6 bases clipped from V and 9 bases from J, the junction kept 11 bases outside the gene matches. The CDR3 contains 14 residues. The CDR3 is CASRLDRVWGEQFF. The CDR3 region has the DNA TGTGCCAGCAGACTAGACAGGGTGTGGGGTGAGCAGTTCTTC. The full variable domain, rest sourced from reference TRBV28 and TRBJ2-1, is DVKVTQSSRYLVKRTGEKVFLECVQDMDHENMFWYRQDPGLGLRLIYFSYDVKMKEKGDIPEGYSVSREKKERFSLILESASTNQTSMYLCASRLDRVWGEQFFGPGTRLTVL.

The J gene is TRBJ2-3, the V gene TRBV6-5, with 7 bases that match TRBD2. Germline assignment: CDR1 MNHEY and CDR2 SVGAGI. J lost 2 bases, V lost 0 bases, and 2 bases had no gene match. The CDR3 is 15 residues long. CDR3 in amino acids: CASSYSTSSTDTQYF. The CDR3 region has the DNA TGTGCCAGCAGTTACTCGACTAGCTCCACAGATACGCAGTATTTT.

The genes are TRBV6-5 and TRBJ1-4; D not certain. CDR3 size: 13 residues. Germline V CDR1 and CDR2: MNHEY, SVGAGI. Trimming took 5 bases from V and 10 from J, leaving 14 bases between them. This CDR3 is CASSEVGVGKLFF. The CDR3 coding sequence is TGTGCCAGCAGTGAAGTAGGAGTTGGAAAACTGTTTTTT.